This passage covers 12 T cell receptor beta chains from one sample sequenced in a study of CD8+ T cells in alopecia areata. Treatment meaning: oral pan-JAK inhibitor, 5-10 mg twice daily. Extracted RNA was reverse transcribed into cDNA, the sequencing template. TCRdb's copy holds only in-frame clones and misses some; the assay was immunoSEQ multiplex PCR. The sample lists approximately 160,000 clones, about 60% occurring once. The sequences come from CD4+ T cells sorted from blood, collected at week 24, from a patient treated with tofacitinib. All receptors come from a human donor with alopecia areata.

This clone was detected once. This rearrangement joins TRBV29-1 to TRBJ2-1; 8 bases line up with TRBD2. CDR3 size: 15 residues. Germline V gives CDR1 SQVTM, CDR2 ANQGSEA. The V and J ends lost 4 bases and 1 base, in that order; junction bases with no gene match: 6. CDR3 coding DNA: TGCAGCGTTGGTTTAGGCGGGGGGTCCTACAATGAGCAGTTCTTC. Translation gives CSVGLGGGSYNEQFF.

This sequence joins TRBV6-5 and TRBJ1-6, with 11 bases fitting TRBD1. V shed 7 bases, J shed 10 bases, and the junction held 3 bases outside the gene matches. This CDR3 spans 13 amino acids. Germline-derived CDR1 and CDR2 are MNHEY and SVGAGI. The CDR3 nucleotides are TGTGCCAGCACCCGGACAGGGGGCTCACCCCTCCACTTT. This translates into CASTRTGGSPLHF.

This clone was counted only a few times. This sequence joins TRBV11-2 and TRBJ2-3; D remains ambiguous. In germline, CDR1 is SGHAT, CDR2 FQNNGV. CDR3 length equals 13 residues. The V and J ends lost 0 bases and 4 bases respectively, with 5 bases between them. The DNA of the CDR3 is TGTGCCAGCAGCTTAGAACGGGCAGATACGCAGTATTTT. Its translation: CASSLERADTQYF.

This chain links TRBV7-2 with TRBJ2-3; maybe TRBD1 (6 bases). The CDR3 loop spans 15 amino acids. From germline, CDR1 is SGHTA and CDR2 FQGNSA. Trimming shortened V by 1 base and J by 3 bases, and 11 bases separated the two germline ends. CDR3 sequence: CASSLGGGVTDTQYF. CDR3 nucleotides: TGTGCCAGCAGCTTAGGTGGGGGCGTGACAGATACGCAGTATTTT.

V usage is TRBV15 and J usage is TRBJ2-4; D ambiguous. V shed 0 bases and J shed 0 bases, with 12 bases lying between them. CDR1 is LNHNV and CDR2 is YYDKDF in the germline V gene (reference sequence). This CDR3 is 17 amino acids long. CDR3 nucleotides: TGTGCCACCAGCAGAGATGGCCAACTCATAGCCAAAAACATTCAGTACTTC. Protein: CATSRDGQLIAKNIQYF.

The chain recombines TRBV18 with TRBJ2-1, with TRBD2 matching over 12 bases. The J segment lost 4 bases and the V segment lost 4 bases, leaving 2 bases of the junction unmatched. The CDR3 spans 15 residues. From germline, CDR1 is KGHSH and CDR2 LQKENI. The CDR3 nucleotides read TGTGCCAGCTCACAGACTAGCGGGGGATACAATGAGCAGTTCTTC. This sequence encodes CASSQTSGGYNEQFF.

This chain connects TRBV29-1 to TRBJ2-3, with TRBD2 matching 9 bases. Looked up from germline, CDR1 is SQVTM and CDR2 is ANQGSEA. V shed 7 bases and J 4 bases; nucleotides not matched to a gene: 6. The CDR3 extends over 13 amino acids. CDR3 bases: TGCAGCGAGGGTGGCGGGGGGGCAGATACGCAGTATTTT. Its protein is CSEGGGGADTQYF.

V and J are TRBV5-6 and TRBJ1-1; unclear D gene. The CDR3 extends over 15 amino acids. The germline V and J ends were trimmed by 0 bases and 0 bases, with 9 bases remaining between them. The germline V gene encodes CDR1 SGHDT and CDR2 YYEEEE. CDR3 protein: CASSLGWVLNTEAFF. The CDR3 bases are TGTGCCAGCAGCTTGGGGTGGGTCTTGAACACTGAAGCTTTCTTT. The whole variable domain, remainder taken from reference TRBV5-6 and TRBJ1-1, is DAGVTQSPTHLIKTRGQQVTLRCSPKSGHDTVSWYQQALGQGPQFIFQYYEEEERQRGNFPDRFSGHQFPNYSSELNVNALLLGDSALYLCASSLGWVLNTEAFFGQGTRLTVV.

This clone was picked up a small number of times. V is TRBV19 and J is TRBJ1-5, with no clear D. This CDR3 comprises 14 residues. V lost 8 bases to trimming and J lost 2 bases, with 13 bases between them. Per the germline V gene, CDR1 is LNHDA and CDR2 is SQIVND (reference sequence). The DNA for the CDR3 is TGTGCCAGTCAATTAGAGCCGGGCAATCAGCCCCAGCATTTT. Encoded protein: CASQLEPGNQPQHF.

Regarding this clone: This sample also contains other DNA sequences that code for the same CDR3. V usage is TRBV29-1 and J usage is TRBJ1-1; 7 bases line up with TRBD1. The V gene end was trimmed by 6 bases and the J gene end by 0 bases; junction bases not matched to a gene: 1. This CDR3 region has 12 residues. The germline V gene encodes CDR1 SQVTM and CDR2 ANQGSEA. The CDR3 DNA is TGCAGCGTGGGACAGTTGAACACTGAAGCTTTCTTT. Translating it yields CSVGQLNTEAFF. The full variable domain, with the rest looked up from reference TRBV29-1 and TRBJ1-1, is SAVISQKPSRDICQRGTSLTIQCQVDSQVTMMFWYRQQPGQSLTLIATANQGSEATYESGFVIDKFPISRPNLTFSTLTVSNMSPEDSSIYLCSVGQLNTEAFFGQGTRLTVV.

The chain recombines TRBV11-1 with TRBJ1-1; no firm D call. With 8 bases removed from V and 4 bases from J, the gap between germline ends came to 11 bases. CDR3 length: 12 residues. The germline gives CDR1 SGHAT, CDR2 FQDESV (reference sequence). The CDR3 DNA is TGTGCCAGCCTTGGATGGAGCACTGAAGCTTTCTTT. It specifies CASLGWSTEAFF. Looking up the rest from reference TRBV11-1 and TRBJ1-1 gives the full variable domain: EAEVAQSPRYKITEKSQAVAFWCDPISGHATLYWYRQILGQGPELLVQFQDESVVDDSQLPKDRFSAERLKGVDSTLKIQPAELGDSAMYLCASLGWSTEAFFGQGTRLTVV.

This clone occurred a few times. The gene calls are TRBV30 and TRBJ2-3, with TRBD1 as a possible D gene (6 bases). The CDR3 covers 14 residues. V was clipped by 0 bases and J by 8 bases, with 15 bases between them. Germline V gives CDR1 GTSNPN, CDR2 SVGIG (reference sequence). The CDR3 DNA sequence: TGTGCCTGGAGTGTACAAAGGGACATTGTTACGCAGTATTTT. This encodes CAWSVQRDIVTQYF.